This passage covers 8 T cell receptor beta chains from one sample sequenced in a study of blood T cells in healthy people across ages. Alongside a J-beta primer mix, a sample-barcoded 5' primer served in a second PCR lasting roughly 7 to 11 cycles. In TCRdb, the 5' RACE reads were re-called with MiXCR into one record per CDR3 protein. This sample has 800,000 to 950,000 distinct CDR3 sequences, with around 36% found just once. The sequencing sample was made of blood. These receptors were taken from a young man in good health.

The J gene is TRBJ2-1, the V gene TRBV6-2 or TRBV6-3; no clear D gene. The CDR3 contains 13 residues. V lost 7 bases, J lost 12 bases, and 19 bases lay in between. Germline assignment: CDR1 MNHEY and CDR2 SVGEGT. CDR3 DNA sequence: TGTGCCAGCACCGAAATTGGGTTAGATGCGCAGTTCTTC. Its protein product is CASTEIGLDAQFF.

The rearrangement joins TRBV4-1 to TRBJ1-2; 7 bases fit TRBD1. The germline CDR1 and CDR2 sequences are MGHRA and YSYEKL. Trimming at V came to 4 bases and at J to 1 base, leaving 6 bases not matched to a gene. This CDR3 spans 15 amino acids. CDR3 nucleotides: TGCGCCAGCAGCCTGTGGGCAGGGGGTAACTATGGCTACACCTTC. Residues: CASSLWAGGNYGYTF.

The chain combines TRBV6-1 with TRBJ2-3; 7 bases are a match to TRBD2. V lost 7 bases to trimming and J lost 8 bases; unmatched junction nucleotides: 9. Germline V gene data show CDR1 as MNHNS and CDR2 as SASEGT. This CDR3 has 13 amino acids. This CDR3 is CASMASGVGTQYF. Written as DNA, the CDR3 is TGTGCCAGCATGGCCAGCGGGGTGGGTACGCAGTATTTT.

Only a few counts were recorded for this clonotype. The rearrangement uses TRBV3-1 and TRBJ2-7; no clear D gene. The V gene's germline CDR1 is LGHDT and CDR2 YNNKEL (reference sequence). The CDR3 is 14 amino acids. The V and J ends lost 0 bases and 3 bases respectively, with 9 bases between them. CDR3 sequence (DNA): TGTGCCAGCAGCCAAGAACCGGCGAGCTACGAGCAGTACTTC. This codes for CASSQEPASYEQYF.

This chain joins TRBV15 and TRBJ2-7; 7 positions agree with TRBD2. Trimming took 3 bases from V and 3 from J; bases not matched to a gene: 2. The CDR3 runs 13 residues. Germline V gene lookup returns CDR1 LNHNV and CDR2 YYDKDF (reference sequence). This CDR3 reads CATSSSGGYEQYF. The CDR3 DNA sequence: TGTGCCACCAGCAGCTCGGGGGGCTACGAGCAGTACTTC.

The chain combines TRBV28 with TRBJ1-5, with 8 nucleotides matching TRBD1. The CDR3 totals 16 residues. The germline V gene has CDR1 MDHEN and CDR2 SYDVKM. The ends lost 3 bases at V and 2 bases at J; junction bases unmatched: 6. CDR3 in amino acids: CASSLLDRDGNQPQHF. In DNA form, the CDR3 reads TGTGCCAGCAGTTTGTTGGACAGGGACGGCAATCAGCCCCAGCATTTT.

Worth noting for this clonotype: At one of its ends the junction is not consistent with the germline gene, which may arise from a read error. The rearrangement links TRBV6-5 to TRBJ2-7, with D unresolved. From germline, CDR1 is MNHEY and CDR2 SVGAGI. CDR3 length equals 16 residues. DNA for the CDR3: TGTGCCAGCAGCTACTCTGCTACGGCCCTAGGGTATGACCAGTACTTC. Its protein product is CASSYSATALGYDQYF.

At least ten counts were recorded for this clonotype. The J gene is TRBJ2-3, the V gene TRBV29-1, with 14 bases identical to TRBD2. Germline CDR1 reads SQVTM; CDR2 reads ANQGSEA. J gave up 6 bases and V 6 bases, and 11 bases lay outside the gene matches. The CDR3 sequence is 16 residues long. The CDR3 loop reads CSVRPGLAGETDTQYF. The DNA of the CDR3 is TGCAGCGTCCGACCGGGACTAGCGGGGGAAACCGATACGCAGTATTTT.